A selection of T cell receptor beta chains follows, all from one sample in a study of cytotoxic CD8 clonotypes in ibrutinib-treated CLL. TCRdb's table, derived via immunoSEQ multiplex PCR, lists solely in-frame clones and lacks some. The sample lists about 130,000 clones; around 80% were seen once. The specimen comprised PBMCs, sampled after 12 months of ibrutinib treatment. Receptors originate from a human donor with chronic lymphocytic leukemia. Each CDR3 is given without its conserved first and last residue. Fields, in order: V gene, J gene, D gene, CDR3 protein. D genes are given only for firm matches.

>TRBV5-4|TRBJ2-1|.
ASSWRAGAGTNEQF
>TRBV11-2|TRBJ2-7|TRBD2
ASSSGLAGSGREQY
>TRBV6-5|TRBJ2-7|TRBD1
ASSWGQGQYYEQY
>TRBV10-3|TRBJ2-7|TRBD2
ASGVRTSGMVSYEQY
>TRBV5-6|TRBJ2-3|.
ASSLGSSTDTQY
>TRBV7-9|TRBJ1-4|.
ASSLGTGGLF
>TRBV7-6|TRBJ2-7|TRBD2
ASSLAPAGAYEQY
>TRBV19|TRBJ2-7|.
ASSKTGTTYEQY
>TRBV4-3|TRBJ2-2|.
ASSQYYPTNTGELF
>TRBV5-1|TRBJ1-1|TRBD1
ASSAGQGEGTEAF
>TRBV28|TRBJ1-1|.
ASPSGGRRTEAF
>TRBV30|TRBJ1-4|.
AWSPSVGAFNEKLF
>TRBV7-6|TRBJ2-4|.
ASSGGAGLAKNIQY
>TRBV30|TRBJ2-7|TRBD2
ACRGGRLYEQY
>TRBV10-3|TRBJ2-5|.
AISAHPGPGETQY
>TRBV5-6|TRBJ2-5|TRBD2
ASKKTSGQETQY
>TRBV6-5|TRBJ1-5|.
ASSYEFGNQPQH
>TRBV11-1|TRBJ2-2|.
ASSLVGRHTGELF
>TRBV7-2|TRBJ2-1|TRBD2
ASSLYGLAGDEQF
>TRBV7-8|TRBJ2-1|.
ASSARVPSASYNEQF
>TRBV7-8|TRBJ1-3|TRBD1
ASSVSHRGGNTIY
>TRBV25-1|TRBJ2-7|.
ASSDRVTYEQY
>TRBV6-6|TRBJ2-7|.
ASSYRELDEQY
>TRBV7-9|TRBJ2-5|.
ASTLWGVLETQY
>TRBV5-1|TRBJ2-7|.
ASSLVSGLSSYEQY
>TRBV4-1|TRBJ1-1|.
ASSQAQGFSGNTEAF
>TRBV5-5|TRBJ1-1|TRBD1
ASSIHDRGARTEAF
>TRBV7-2|TRBJ2-7|.
ASSLDSRYYEQY
>TRBV18|TRBJ2-7|.
ASSPPGNPYEQY
>TRBV2|TRBJ2-7|TRBD1
ASQRARGSYEQY
>TRBV5-1|TRBJ1-1|.
ASSMGDGNTEAF
>TRBV6-1|TRBJ1-3|TRBD1
ASRQGQGTGNTIY
>TRBV5-6|TRBJ2-1|.
ASSLLATVF
>TRBV15|TRBJ2-3|.
ATSRVSPDTQY
>TRBV4-1|TRBJ2-2|.
ASSHGLALGPRWTGELF
>TRBV10-3|TRBJ2-7|TRBD1
AIGPRDRNNYEQY
>TRBV27|TRBJ2-5|TRBD2
ASRPGTSRKETQY
>TRBV7-9|TRBJ2-1|.
ASSQGPEQF
>TRBV28|TRBJ2-7|.
ASSFFGYEQY
>TRBV18|TRBJ1-2|.
ASSPGLRLDYGYT
>TRBV5-4|TRBJ2-3|.
ASSWGASGVGDTQY
>TRBV6-4|TRBJ1-2|.
ASSAGGNYGYT
>TRBV4-3|TRBJ2-2|TRBD1
ASSQLHRGNTGELF
>TRBV28|TRBJ1-5|.
ASRFYNSNQPQH
>TRBV6-5|TRBJ2-7|TRBD2
ASRGLAYEQY
>TRBV30|TRBJ1-1|TRBD1
AWSPGQANTEAF
>TRBV5-4|TRBJ2-7|TRBD1
ASSSTRTGGTYEQY
>TRBV5-6|TRBJ2-7|.
ASSFRFLDSGEQY
>TRBV19|TRBJ2-7|.
ASSIPNSGASYEQY
>TRBV5-1|TRBJ2-7|.
ASSFGQLNEQY
>TRBV27|TRBJ2-2|.
ASSPGSDLTGELF
>TRBV7-9|TRBJ2-4|.
ASSRRGRDIQY
>TRBV4-1|TRBJ2-7|TRBD1
ASSQAGTGIHEQY
>TRBV10-3|TRBJ1-1|.
AISRRATGTEAF
>TRBV9|TRBJ2-3|TRBD2
ASSVLDGLAGGPSDTQY
>TRBV6-5|TRBJ2-7|TRBD2
ASSSSTSGLYEQY
>TRBV11-2|TRBJ2-7|TRBD1
ASSLDSGQGYEQY
>TRBV7-9|TRBJ2-5|.
ASSSHLPLETQY